A single sample is the source of the 23 T cell receptor beta chains below, sequenced in a study of graft-versus-host responses after intestinal transplantation. TCRdb keeps only in-frame clones here, not all; method: immunoSEQ multiplex PCR. There are under 100,000 clones in the sample; roughly 90% occur only once, and 15% to 20% lies in the top ten. The material sequenced was PBMCs, taken roughly 68 weeks after intestinal transplant. The source of these receptors is a human patient who received an intestinal transplant, so some T cells may come from the graft donor.

The V and J genes are TRBV7-2 and TRBJ1-2, with no clear D. Germline V lookup: CDR1 SGHTA, CDR2 FQGNSA. This CDR3 contains 14 residues. Trimming stripped 4 bases from V and 2 bases from J, with 11 bases between. The CDR3 DNA reads as TGTGCCAGCAGCTCCCGGGTAGGGAACTATGGCTACACCTTC. Translated, it gives CASSSRVGNYGYTF.

The chain is built from TRBV25-1 and TRBJ2-5; D perhaps matches TRBD2 (5 bases). V was clipped by 1 base and J by 2 bases, with 11 bases between them. Germline values: CDR1 MGHDK, CDR2 SYGVNS. This CDR3 is 15 amino acids long. The CDR3 loop is CASSEWSGEQETQYF. The CDR3 coding sequence is TGTGCCAGCAGTGAATGGTCCGGGGAGCAAGAGACCCAGTACTTC.

The rearrangement links TRBV7-2 to TRBJ2-3; 8 bases are shared with TRBD2. From germline, CDR1 is SGHTA and CDR2 FQGNSA. Trimming removed 1 base from V and 1 base from J; junction bases left unmatched: 4. The CDR3 is made up of 16 amino acids. The CDR3 protein is CASSLDPAGGTDTQYF. The CDR3 DNA is TGTGCCAGCAGCTTAGATCCAGCGGGGGGCACAGATACGCAGTATTTT.

This sequence joins TRBV6-6 and TRBJ2-1; the D is unclear. The germline gives CDR1 MNHNY, CDR2 SVGAGI (reference sequence). The CDR3 consists of 13 residues. Trimming removed 2 bases from V and 3 bases from J, with 5 bases in between. Here the CDR3 DNA reads TGTGCCAGCAGTTACGACGGCTACAATGAGCAGTTCTTC. Protein product: CASSYDGYNEQFF.

V and J are TRBV5-4 and TRBJ1-2; no definite D call. Germline V lookup: CDR1 SGHNT, CDR2 YYREEE (reference sequence). This CDR3 has 14 residues. Trimming stripped 0 bases from V and 3 bases from J, with 9 bases between. CDR3 region: CASSLGGFDYGYTF. CDR3 nucleotides: TGTGCCAGCAGCTTGGGAGGGTTTGACTATGGCTACACCTTC.

Concerning this clone: The same CDR3 is also encoded by other DNA sequences in this sample. The genes are TRBV6-1 and TRBJ2-7; 10 positions agree with TRBD2. J gave up 7 bases and V 4 bases, and 10 bases lay outside the gene matches. The germline CDR1 and CDR2 sequences are MNHNS and SASEGT. The CDR3 contains 15 residues. Here the CDR3 reads CASSGASGGWGEQYF. The CDR3 region has the DNA TGTGCCAGCAGTGGGGCTAGCGGGGGCTGGGGGGAGCAGTACTTC.

The gene calls are TRBV18 and TRBJ2-2; no reliable D call. Germline V lookup: CDR1 KGHSH, CDR2 LQKENI. There are 14 residues in the CDR3. V gave up 6 bases and J gave up 4 bases, with 12 bases separating them. CDR3 residues: CASSSTPSTGELFF. The CDR3 nucleotides read TGTGCCAGCTCCTCGACACCCAGCACCGGGGAGCTGTTTTTT.

This chain connects TRBV5-6 to TRBJ2-7, with a possible D match to TRBD2 (6 bases). The CDR3 consists of 15 residues. The V end was cut by 0 bases, the J end by 2 bases, with 12 bases between. CDR1 and CDR2 (germline): SGHDT, YYEEEE. CDR3 nucleotides: TGTGCCAGCAGCTTGGGTTCGGAGGGAGCCTACGAGCAGTACTTC. The encoded protein is CASSLGSEGAYEQYF. Using reference TRBV5-6 and TRBJ2-7 for the parts outside the CDR3, the full variable domain is DAGVTQSPTHLIKTRGQQVTLRCSPKSGHDTVSWYQQALGQGPQFIFQYYEEEERQRGNFPDRFSGHQFPNYSSELNVNALLLGDSALYLCASSLGSEGAYEQYFGPGTRLTVT.

The chain links TRBV6-5 to TRBJ2-7, with D unclear. The CDR3 has 13 residues. Germline CDR1 MNHEY, CDR2 SVGAGI. The V and J ends lost 2 bases and 2 bases respectively, with 7 bases between them. The CDR3 reads CASSYGKTYEQYF. The CDR3 DNA reads as TGTGCCAGCAGTTACGGAAAAACCTACGAGCAGTACTTC.

The V gene is TRBV5-4, the J gene TRBJ2-7, with 7 bases lining up with TRBD2. The CDR3 is made up of 15 amino acids. The V and J ends lost 4 bases and 0 bases, in that order; junction bases with no gene match: 7. Germline CDR1 reads SGHNT; CDR2 reads YYREEE (reference sequence). The chain's CDR3 is CASSLGLGSSYEQYF. For the CDR3, the DNA is TGTGCCAGCAGCCTAGGACTAGGGAGCTCCTACGAGCAGTACTTC. The entire variable domain, with the rest obtained from reference TRBV5-4 and TRBJ2-7, is as follows: ETGVTQSPTHLIKTRGQQVTLRCSSQSGHNTVSWYQQALGQGPQFIFQYYREEENGRGNFPPRFSGLQFPNYSSELNVNALELDDSALYLCASSLGLGSSYEQYFGPGTRLTVT.

CDR3: CATSIGRQTYNEQFF. Here the CDR3 DNA reads TGTGCCACCAGCATCGGCAGACAGACCTACAATGAGCAGTTCTTC. V is TRBV15 and J is TRBJ2-1; possibly TRBD1 for D (5 bases). The CDR3 is 15 residues long. Trimming left V 4 bases short and J 2 bases short, with 12 bases between. Germline V gene data show CDR1 as LNHNV and CDR2 as YYDKDF (reference sequence).

The V gene is TRBV28, the J gene TRBJ1-2; maybe TRBD1 (6 bases). Germline lookup yields CDR1 MDHEN and CDR2 SYDVKM. Trimming stripped 2 bases from V and 7 bases from J, with 11 bases between. The CDR3 covers 13 residues. In DNA, the CDR3 is TGTGCCAGCAGTTTACTGGGGGCGGTTGGCTACACCTTC. As protein: CASSLLGAVGYTF.

The chain joins TRBV9 to TRBJ1-1; tentatively, D is TRBD1 (5 bases). The germline V gene has CDR1 SGDLS and CDR2 YYNGEE. Trimming took 1 base from V and 1 from J, leaving 11 bases between them. This CDR3 comprises 15 residues. CDR3 residues: CASSVFPQGNTEAFF. The CDR3 bases are TGTGCCAGCAGCGTATTTCCGCAGGGGAACACTGAAGCTTTCTTT.

Details on this clone: Other DNA sequences in the sample encode the same CDR3. The rearrangement links TRBV6-5 to TRBJ2-5; D tentatively fits TRBD1 or TRBD2 (5 bases each). Germline V gene sequence: CDR1 MNHEY, CDR2 SVGAGI. Trimming removed 2 bases at V and 0 bases at J, with 10 bases between. The CDR3 totals 15 residues. This CDR3 is CASSYGGSNQETQYF. DNA of the CDR3: TGTGCCAGCAGTTACGGGGGTAGCAACCAAGAGACCCAGTACTTC.

The genes are TRBV9 and TRBJ1-2, with D hard to call. The V and J ends lost 3 bases and 4 bases respectively, with 13 bases between them. The CDR3 is 14 amino acids. Germline lookup yields CDR1 SGDLS and CDR2 YYNGEE. CDR3 sequence reads: CASSAEHLGYGYTF. The CDR3 DNA reads as TGTGCCAGCAGCGCAGAACACCTGGGCTATGGCTACACCTTC.

V usage is TRBV29-1 and J usage is TRBJ2-4; the D gene could be TRBD1 or TRBD2 (5 bases each). With 6 bases removed from V and 1 base from J, the gap between germline ends came to 13 bases. The CDR3 covers 14 residues. Germline CDR1 and CDR2: SQVTM and ANQGSEA. CDR3 in amino acids: CSVLGVEAKNIQYF. The DNA of the CDR3 is TGCAGCGTACTGGGGGTAGAGGCCAAAAACATTCAGTACTTC.

V usage is TRBV5-1 and J usage is TRBJ2-1; tentatively, D is TRBD1 (5 bases). The V and J ends lost 3 bases and 5 bases respectively, with 18 bases between them. Germline V gives CDR1 SGHRS, CDR2 YFSETQ. This CDR3 region has 16 residues. The CDR3: CASSSLDSHKNNEQFF. Here the CDR3 DNA reads TGCGCCAGCAGCTCTCTCGACAGTCATAAAAACAATGAGCAGTTCTTC.

This chain connects TRBV27 to TRBJ1-2; D not certain. V lost 2 bases and J 4 bases, leaving 17 bases between the germline ends. CDR1 is MNHEY and CDR2 is SMNVEV in the germline V gene (reference sequence). This CDR3 comprises 16 residues. This chain's CDR3 is CASSLQLHGGPYGYTF. DNA for the CDR3: TGTGCCAGCAGTTTACAACTCCACGGAGGACCCTATGGCTACACCTTC.

This chain joins TRBV5-1 and TRBJ2-2; no reliable D call. Trimming cost V 2 bases and J 1 base, with 6 bases left between them. The CDR3 loop spans 14 amino acids. From germline, CDR1 is SGHRS and CDR2 YFSETQ. The DNA for the CDR3 is TGCGCCAGCAGCTTACAACTGAACACCGGGGAGCTGTTTTTT. This encodes CASSLQLNTGELFF.

The chain links TRBV18 to TRBJ1-1; D uncertain. V lost 2 bases and J lost 4, with 11 bases in between. This CDR3 is built from 14 residues. Germline assignment: CDR1 KGHSH and CDR2 LQKENI. CDR3 protein: CASSPVGLGTEAFF. The CDR3 DNA is TGTGCCAGCTCACCAGTGGGGTTAGGCACTGAAGCTTTCTTT. Filled out from reference TRBV18 and TRBJ1-1, the complete variable domain reads NAGVMQNPRHLVRRRGQEARLRCSPMKGHSHVYWYRQLPEEGLKFMVYLQKENIIDESGMPKERFSAEFPKEGPSILRIQQVVRGDSAAYFCASSPVGLGTEAFFGQGTRLTVV.

This sequence joins TRBV6-5 and TRBJ2-5, with 7 bases that match TRBD2. The CDR3 is made up of 13 amino acids. Losses at the gene ends were 4 bases for V and 5 bases for J; bases not matched to a gene: 4. In germline, CDR1 is MNHEY, CDR2 SVGAGI. CDR3: CASSWGGVETQYF. CDR3 in DNA: TGTGCCAGCAGTTGGGGGGGGGTTGAGACCCAGTACTTC.

V is TRBV6-4 and J is TRBJ2-3; TRBD2 agrees at 10 bases. Looked up from germline, CDR1 is MRHNA and CDR2 is SNTAGT. V shed 5 bases, J shed 1 base, and the junction held 3 bases outside the gene matches. The length of the CDR3 is 15 residues. The CDR3 DNA follows: TGTGCCAGCAGTCGTACTAGCGGGGGCACAGATACGCAGTATTTT. Residues: CASSRTSGGTDTQYF.

V and J are TRBV19 and TRBJ1-1; possible D gene TRBD1, 5 bases. Germline-derived CDR1 and CDR2 are LNHDA and SQIVND (reference sequence). The CDR3 runs to 15 residues. The V end lost 4 bases, the J end lost 3 bases, and 15 bases lay between the germline ends. The CDR3 bases are TGTGCCAGTAGTACGCGGGGAGGGGCGGACACTGAAGCTTTCTTT. This translates into CASSTRGGADTEAFF.